Listed below are T cell receptor beta chains from one sample, sequenced in a study of T-cell reconstitution after alpha-beta-depleted transplantation in children. TCRdb analysed the PCR reads with MiXCR anew, one entry per CDR3 protein. Among 450,000 to 500,000 distinct CDR3 sequences listed, about an eighth were seen once. The specimen comprised PBMCs from the stem cell graft donor, sampled from the stem cell graft. The source of these receptors is a human donor who donated a stem cell graft to a child with combined immunodeficiency. CDR3s include the opening cysteine and the closing phenylalanine or tryptophan. D genes are given only for firm matches. Clone size is not always given. Where it is, it says once, few, many or a class for expanded clones.

j_gene | v_gene | abundance | d_gene | CDR3nt | CDR3aa
TRBJ1-4 | TRBV6-5 | NA | NA | TGTGCCAGCAGTTATTTCCAGGGACTCGAAGAAAAACTGTTTTTT | CASSYFQGLEEKLFF
TRBJ2-3 | TRBV27 | NA | NA | TGTGCCAGCAGTCCCGACCGGGGCGGCACAGATACGCAGTATTTT | CASSPDRGGTDTQYF
TRBJ1-5 | TRBV19 | NA | TRBD1 | TGTGCCAGTAGTAACAGGGGAGGTAATCAGCCCCAGCATTTT | CASSNRGGNQPQHF
TRBJ2-5 | TRBV6-2/TRBV6-3 | few | TRBD2 | TGTGCCAGCAGTTACTCCGGACTAGCGGGCCAAGAGACCCAGTACTTC | CASSYSGLAGQETQYF
TRBJ2-3 | TRBV10-3 | NA | NA | TGTGCCATCAGTGAGTCAGGCGCGGGGGATACGCAGTATTTT | CAISESGAGDTQYF
TRBJ2-6 | TRBV11-1 | NA | NA | TGTGCCAGCAGCCCCGTTTATGGGGCCAACGTCCTGACTTTC | CASSPVYGANVLTF
TRBJ2-7 | TRBV7-2 | NA | TRBD2 | TGTGCCAGCTCTTACGGGAGGAGCTCCTACGAGCAGTACTTC | CASSYGRSSYEQYF
TRBJ2-1 | TRBV20-1 | many | NA | TGCATTCCTAGCGACGGTCGATACAATGAGCAGTTCTTC | CIPSDGRYNEQFF
TRBJ2-7 | TRBV28 | NA | TRBD2 | TGTGCCAGCGGCCCCGGGACTAGCGTCTACGAGCAGTACTTC | CASGPGTSVYEQYF
TRBJ2-3 | TRBV6-5 | NA | TRBD2 | TGTGCCAGCAGTTACCGGACTAGCGGGGGGGCCGCGGATACGCAGTATTTT | CASSYRTSGGAADTQYF
TRBJ2-3 | TRBV7-2 | many | TRBD2 | TGTGCCGGCGGGCGGGGGGCCTTTGATACGCAGTATTTT | CAGGRGAFDTQYF
TRBJ2-7 | TRBV29-1 | few | NA | TGCAGCGTTGAGAAGGGGAATGGAGGCTACGAGCAGTACTTC | CSVEKGNGGYEQYF
TRBJ1-6 | TRBV5-6 | NA | NA | TGTGCCAGCACCGGGACCAGGACAGCGGATTCACCCCTCCACTTT | CASTGTRTADSPLHF
TRBJ2-5 | TRBV30 | NA | NA | TGTGCCTGGAGTCGGGGCAAACAAGAGACCCAGTACTTC | CAWSRGKQETQYF
TRBJ2-7 | TRBV15 | many | NA | TGTGCCACCAGCAGTTCCCGACACTTGGGCTACGAGCAGTACTTC | CATSSSRHLGYEQYF
TRBJ1-4 | TRBV7-9 | few | NA | TGTGCCAGCAGCCGAGGGGGGCACGGAGAAGAAAAACTGTTTTTT | CASSRGGHGEEKLFF
TRBJ2-1 | TRBV7-9 | few | TRBD1 | TGTGCCAGCAGTCTAGGACAGGGTTTCGTCAATGAGCAGTTCTTC | CASSLGQGFVNEQFF
TRBJ1-4 | TRBV5-1 | NA | NA | TGCGCCAGCCAGGCGCGGGGGCGAGGGGCTAATGAAAAACTGTTTTTT | CASQARGRGANEKLFF
TRBJ2-4 | TRBV4-3 | many | NA | TGCGCCAGCAGCCAAGGGGTCGGTATAGCCAAAAACATTCAGTACTTC | CASSQGVGIAKNIQYF
TRBJ1-4 | TRBV20-1 | many | NA | TGCAGTGCGCCCACTGGGGCCGGGAGGGAAAAACTGTTTTTT | CSAPTGAGREKLFF
TRBJ1-6 | TRBV6-4 | NA | NA | TGTGCCAGCAGTGCAGGTGATAATTCACCCCTCCACTTT | CASSAGDNSPLHF
TRBJ2-5 | TRBV29-1 | NA | NA | TGCAGCGTTGAAGATCACTTTGAGACCCAGTACTTC | CSVEDHFETQYF
TRBJ2-5 | TRBV15 | few | TRBD1 | TGTGCCACCAGCAGAGGACAGGGTGGGGAGACCCAGTACTTC | CATSRGQGGETQYF
TRBJ1-2 | TRBV6-1 | many | TRBD1 | TGTGCCAGCAGTCCGCCCGTGACAGGGGTTGGCTACACCTTC | CASSPPVTGVGYTF
TRBJ2-3 | TRBV12-3/TRBV12-4 | NA | NA | TGTGCCAGCAGTCCCCCGTCCGCCGGCACAGATACGCAGTATTTT | CASSPPSAGTDTQYF
TRBJ2-7 | TRBV4-3 | many | TRBD2 | TGCGCCAGCAGCCAAGATCAGACTAGCTCGAACGAGCAGTACTTC | CASSQDQTSSNEQYF
TRBJ1-4 | TRBV12-3/TRBV12-4 | few | TRBD1 | TGTGCCAGCAGCGTAACAGGGGGCATAGAAAAACTGTTTTTT | CASSVTGGIEKLFF
TRBJ1-5 | TRBV6-2/TRBV6-3 | few | NA | TGTGCCAGCAGACGTGAGGTCAGTCAGCCCCAGCATTTT | CASRREVSQPQHF
TRBJ2-1 | TRBV5-5 | few | NA | TGTGCCAGCAGCTTGGGGCGCCCCGGGGATGAGCAGTTCTTC | CASSLGRPGDEQFF
TRBJ1-2 | TRBV12-3/TRBV12-4 | NA | NA | TGTGCCAGCAGTTTACCAGTCAGGGATGGCTACACCTTC | CASSLPVRDGYTF
TRBJ2-3 | TRBV12-3/TRBV12-4 | few | NA | TGTGCCAGCGTTAGTTCTAGCACAGATACGCAGTATTTT | CASVSSSTDTQYF
TRBJ2-7 | TRBV24-1 | few | NA | TGTGCCACCCGGAGGACACAGGCCTACGAGCAGTACTTC | CATRRTQAYEQYF
TRBJ2-1 | TRBV4-3 | NA | NA | TGCGCCAGCAGCCAAGATTTAAGCTGGGGCAATGAGCAGTTCTTC | CASSQDLSWGNEQFF
TRBJ2-1 | TRBV5-6 | many | TRBD2 | TGTGCCAGCAGCTTGGCTAGCGGGTACAATGAGCAGTTCTTC | CASSLASGYNEQFF
TRBJ1-2 | TRBV6-5 | few | NA | TGTGCCAGCAGTTACTCGAACATACCCACGGTGAACTATGGCTACACCTTC | CASSYSNIPTVNYGYTF
TRBJ2-1 | TRBV29-1 | few | NA | TGCAGCGTTGTACGGGGGGCCGGTGAGCAGTTCTTC | CSVVRGAGEQFF
TRBJ2-1 | TRBV12-3/TRBV12-4 | many | NA | TGTGCCAGCAGCTTAGGCAGCAATGAGCAGTTCTTC | CASSLGSNEQFF
TRBJ2-7 | TRBV20-1 | many | NA | TGCAGTGCTCGAATAGCCCGACTAGGCGCATCAAACGAGCAGTACTTC | CSARIARLGASNEQYF
TRBJ2-7 | TRBV6-5 | few | NA | TGTGCCAGCAGTTACGATCGAGGGGGCTCCTACGAGCAGTACTTC | CASSYDRGGSYEQYF
TRBJ2-7 | TRBV10-3 | few | NA | TGTGCCATCGCGCCCACAGGGAGCTACGAGCAGTACTTC | CAIAPTGSYEQYF
TRBJ2-5 | TRBV12-3/TRBV12-4 | NA | TRBD2 | TGTGCCAGCCAATTTCGGGGGGGGTCTGGAGAGACCCAGTACTTC | CASQFRGGSGETQYF
TRBJ2-5 | TRBV6-2/TRBV6-3 | NA | NA | TGTGCCAGCAGTCGGACCCAAGAGACCCAGTACTTC | CASSRTQETQYF
TRBJ2-7 | TRBV6-5 | many | NA | TGTGCCAGCAGTCGGGACGGCAATTACGAGCAGTACTTC | CASSRDGNYEQYF
TRBJ2-5 | TRBV12-3/TRBV12-4 | NA | TRBD2 | TGTGCCAGCATTGCCAGCGGGAGGCTCCAAGAGACCCAGTACTTC | CASIASGRLQETQYF
TRBJ2-1 | TRBV30 | NA | NA | TGTGCCTGGAGCAAACTGAGAGAGCAGTTCTTC | CAWSKLREQFF
TRBJ1-6 | TRBV20-1 | few | NA | TGCAGTGCAAACCCCGGACCGAGCTCCTATAATTCACCCCTCCACTTT | CSANPGPSSYNSPLHF
TRBJ2-7 | TRBV29-1 | few | TRBD1 | TGCAGCGTTGCTAGCACAGGGGAATACGAGCAGTACTTC | CSVASTGEYEQYF
TRBJ1-1 | TRBV6-5 | many | NA | TGTGCCAGCAGTTACAACAGGGTGAGCACTGAAGCTTTCTTT | CASSYNRVSTEAFF
TRBJ2-3 | TRBV20-1 | few | NA | TGCAGTGCTAGTCAAGCGGCTAGCACAGATACGCAGTATTTT | CSASQAASTDTQYF
TRBJ2-4 | TRBV3-1 | many | TRBD1 | TGTGCCAGCAGCCTCGACAGGGACGGGATTCAGTACTTC | CASSLDRDGIQYF
TRBJ1-1 | TRBV18 | NA | NA | TGTGCCAGCTCCCAATCACGGGTGGGCACTGAAGCTTTCTTT | CASSQSRVGTEAFF
TRBJ2-5 | TRBV12-1 | NA | NA | TGTGCCAGCAGCCCCCCCCGAGGCCCTCGGGAGACCCAGTACTTC | CASSPPRGPRETQYF
TRBJ2-2 | TRBV5-1 | NA | NA | TGCGCCAGCAGCCATGCGAACACCGGGGAGCTGTTTTTT | CASSHANTGELFF